This is a list of T cell receptor beta chains from one sample in a study of T cells after yellow fever vaccination. TCRdb called the 5' RACE reads again in MiXCR, with one record for every CDR3 protein. This table has about 360,000 distinct CDR3 sequences, about 6.2% appearing once. Sequencing used PBMCs, obtained 5 days after the yellow fever booster vaccination. The receptors come from a young man who received the YFV17D yellow fever vaccine. Each CDR3 is given with its conserved first and last residue. D genes are given only for firm matches. Clone size is not always given. Where it is, it says once, few, many or a class for expanded clones.

13,.,many,TRBV7-6,TRBJ2-7,CASSSSGSYEQYF,TGTGCCAGCAGCTCGAGTGGCTCCTACGAGCAGTACTTC
12,.,.,TRBV7-9,TRBJ1-2,CASSYRDYGYTF,TGTGCCAGCAGCTACCGGGACTATGGCTACACCTTC
18,.,few,TRBV9,TRBJ2-2,CASSALIGNSLFTGELFF,TGTGCCAGCAGCGCCCTAATTGGGAACAGCCTCTTCACCGGGGAGCTGTTTTTT
14,TRBD1,many,TRBV4-3,TRBJ2-7,CASSQSGQGYEQYF,TGCGCCAGCAGCCAATCGGGACAGGGTTACGAGCAGTACTTC
15,.,.,TRBV5-5,TRBJ2-2,CASSFVTSNTGELFF,TGTGCCAGCAGCTTTGTAACGTCGAACACCGGGGAGCTGTTTTTT
14,.,.,TRBV28,TRBJ2-7,CASREGGRGAEQYF,TGTGCCAGCAGAGAAGGGGGCCGGGGGGCCGAGCAGTACTTC
13,.,few,TRBV5-1,TRBJ2-1,CASRPSLSNEQFF,TGCGCCAGCAGGCCTAGCCTATCAAATGAGCAGTTCTTC
11,.,few,TRBV20-1,TRBJ1-3,CSALSSNTIYF,TGCAGTGCCCTTTCCTCTAACACCATATATTTT
15,TRBD2,few,TRBV7-2,TRBJ2-1,CASSPGTSGGNEQFF,TGTGCCAGCAGTCCCGGGACTAGCGGGGGCAATGAGCAGTTCTTC
14,TRBD1,many,TRBV10-2,TRBJ1-2,CASSAGGPGFGYTF,TGCGCCAGCAGTGCAGGGGGCCCGGGATTTGGCTACACCTTC
13,TRBD2,.,TRBV12-3/TRBV12-4,TRBJ2-3,CASRIAGRDTQYF,TGTGCCAGCAGAATAGCGGGAAGGGATACGCAGTATTTT
14,TRBD1,.,TRBV7-2,TRBJ1-4,CASRLDRDREKLFF,TGTGCCAGCAGACTGGACAGGGATCGTGAAAAACTGTTTTTT
14,.,few,TRBV20-1,TRBJ2-3,CSARVTVNTDTQYF,TGCAGTGCTAGAGTGACAGTAAACACAGATACGCAGTATTTT
17,TRBD2,.,TRBV7-2,TRBJ2-7,CASSLARGKAGAGEQYF,TGTGCCAGCAGCTTAGCCCGGGGGAAAGCGGGAGCGGGTGAGCAGTACTTC
13,.,.,TRBV5-4,TRBJ2-3,CASSRSRDDTQYF,TGTGCCAGCAGCCGATCTAGAGACGATACGCAGTATTTT
18,TRBD2,many,TRBV24-1,TRBJ2-1,CATSDPLSGRSSYNEQFF,TGTGCCACCAGTGATCCCCTTAGCGGGAGGAGCTCCTACAATGAGCAGTTCTTC
15,TRBD2,.,TRBV19,TRBJ2-5,CASRLLGLAEETQYF,TGTGCCAGCCGCCTCCTAGGACTAGCGGAAGAGACCCAGTACTTC
17,TRBD1,few,TRBV18,TRBJ1-2,CASSPISGQGPNYGYTF,TGTGCCAGCTCACCCATCTCCGGACAGGGCCCTAACTATGGCTACACCTTC
15,TRBD2,many,TRBV5-6,TRBJ2-1,CASSFGTRGYNEQFF,TGTGCCAGCAGCTTCGGGACTAGGGGATACAATGAGCAGTTCTTC
16,.,.,TRBV6-5,TRBJ2-1,CASSYSPRDLYNEQFF,TGTGCCAGCAGTTACTCTCCCAGGGATCTTTACAATGAGCAGTTCTTC
16,.,many,TRBV18,TRBJ2-7,CASSPTGPGRGYEQYF,TGTGCCAGCTCACCAACGGGCCCGGGGCGGGGATACGAGCAGTACTTC
13,TRBD1,few,TRBV29-1,TRBJ2-7,CSVVGQPVYEQYF,TGCAGCGTGGTGGGACAGCCAGTCTACGAGCAGTACTTC
15,TRBD1,few,TRBV5-1,TRBJ2-3,CASSFSGGLTDTQYF,TGCGCCAGCAGCTTTTCAGGGGGCCTCACAGATACGCAGTATTTT